These 21 T cell receptor beta chains were sequenced from one sample in a study of shared T cell receptors in the human thymus. The assay was immunoSEQ multiplex PCR, and TCRdb's table has in-frame clones only and misses some. Counted here are over 650,000 clones, 70% to 90% occurring once; the ten biggest clones make up about 0.0094%. These data were also reused for a study on human thymus T cells.

The sample was thymocytes. These receptors originate from a boy younger than two with a congenital heart defect.

The chain has TRBV10-3 and TRBJ2-7; D uncertain. CDR1 and CDR2 from the germline V gene are ENHRY and SYGVKD. CDR3 length: 11 amino acids. Trimming stripped 3 bases from V and 3 bases from J, with 3 bases between. The CDR3 DNA is TGTGCCATCAGTGAATACTACGAGCAGTACTTC. Translating gives CAISEYYEQYF.

V is TRBV28 and J is TRBJ1-1, with no clear D. Germline CDR1 and CDR2: MDHEN and SYDVKM. This CDR3 is 15 amino acids long. Trimming removed 6 bases at V and 1 base at J, with 15 bases between. The chain's CDR3 is CASSNKENANTEAFF. In DNA, the CDR3 is TGTGCCAGCAGCAACAAGGAGAACGCGAACACTGAAGCTTTCTTT.

The chain is built from TRBV28 and TRBJ1-5; TRBD1 agrees at 8 bases. After removal of 6 bases from V and 0 bases from J, the junction contained 10 bases not matched to a gene. Germline assignment: CDR1 MDHEN and CDR2 SYDVKM. The CDR3 has 17 residues. The CDR3 DNA reads as TGTGCCAGCAGGCGGACAGGGAGGAAGGATAGCAATCAGCCCCAGCATTTT. Protein sequence: CASRRTGRKDSNQPQHF. The full variable domain, with the rest looked up from reference TRBV28 and TRBJ1-5, is DVKVTQSSRYLVKRTGEKVFLECVQDMDHENMFWYRQDPGLGLRLIYFSYDVKMKEKGDIPEGYSVSREKKERFSLILESASTNQTSMYLCASRRTGRKDSNQPQHFGDGTRLSIL.

The chain combines TRBV5-5 with TRBJ2-1, with D tentatively TRBD1 (5 bases). V lost 4 bases and J 5 bases, leaving 7 bases between the germline ends. CDR1 is SGHKS and CDR2 is YYEKEE in the germline V gene (reference sequence). The CDR3 runs to 12 residues. CDR3 residues: CASSTGNNEQFF. The CDR3 DNA reads TGTGCCAGCAGCACAGGTAACAATGAGCAGTTCTTC.

This rearrangement joins TRBV18 to TRBJ1-1; no clear D. CDR3 length equals 15 residues. V was shortened by 2 bases and J by 3 bases, with 13 bases between the two germline ends. Germline V gene sequence: CDR1 KGHSH, CDR2 LQKENI. In DNA, the CDR3 is TGTGCCAGCTCACCATGGAGGGCAGGTGACACTGAAGCTTTCTTT. Its translation: CASSPWRAGDTEAFF.

The chain combines TRBV27 with TRBJ1-5; a weak D match, TRBD1 (6 bases). CDR3 size: 15 residues. Trimming removed 5 bases at V and 3 bases at J, with 14 bases between. Germline V CDR1 and CDR2: MNHEY, SMNVEV (reference sequence). CDR3 region: CASSGGGGINQPQHF. The CDR3 DNA is TGTGCCAGCAGTGGTGGGGGGGGCATCAATCAGCCCCAGCATTTT.

As concerns this clone: Additional DNA sequences in this sample encode the identical CDR3. The chain employs TRBV7-9 and TRBJ2-3; possibly TRBD1 for D (5 bases). CDR1 and CDR2 (germline): SEHNR, FQNEAQ (reference sequence). Trimming pared 5 bases from V and 0 bases from J, leaving 9 bases between. The CDR3 sequence is 14 residues long. The CDR3 is CASSPSGSTDTQYF. DNA of the CDR3: TGTGCCAGCAGCCCCTCAGGGAGCACAGATACGCAGTATTTT.

The gene calls are TRBV19 and TRBJ2-7; 7 bases are shared with TRBD1. The CDR3 consists of 14 residues. V dropped 6 bases and J dropped 3; count of bases not matched to a gene: 8. Germline CDR1 and CDR2: LNHDA and SQIVND (reference sequence). CDR3 DNA sequence: TGTGCCAGTAGCCCGGGACAGATGTACTACGAGCAGTACTTC. This gives the protein CASSPGQMYYEQYF.

This clone was found once. As DNA, the CDR3 is TGTGCCAGCAGCAAAGGGGGGGATCAGTTCAGACAGCCCCAGCATTTT. It translates to CASSKGGDQFRQPQHF. The genes are TRBV2 and TRBJ1-5, with D maybe TRBD1 (6 bases). This CDR3 has 16 amino acids. Germline CDR1 reads SNHLY; CDR2 reads FYNNEI. V was trimmed by 6 bases and J by 7 bases, leaving 22 bases between them.

The chain combines TRBV6-1 with TRBJ2-5, with D unclear. The germline V gene has CDR1 MNHNS and CDR2 SASEGT. This CDR3 is 10 amino acids long. Trimming took 8 bases from V and 7 from J, leaving 8 bases between them. CDR3 sequence reads: CASLAWTQYF. The CDR3, as DNA: TGTGCCAGCCTCGCGTGGACCCAGTACTTC.

This chain connects TRBV4-2 to TRBJ2-7, with D possibly being TRBD2 (5 bases). This CDR3 is 18 amino acids long. Germline V gives CDR1 LGHNA, CDR2 YNFKEQ. Deletions cut 5 bases from V and 0 bases from J, with 23 bases between. DNA for the CDR3: TGTGCCAGCAGCGACCGGCCAGGACTCATTAACGGCTCCTACGAGCAGTACTTC. Translating it yields CASSDRPGLINGSYEQYF.

This rearrangement joins TRBV18 to TRBJ2-7, with 8 nucleotides matching TRBD1. The germline V gene encodes CDR1 KGHSH and CDR2 LQKENI. The ends lost 1 base at V and 3 bases at J; junction bases unmatched: 11. The CDR3 sequence is 17 residues long. This CDR3 is CASSPRTGLLTFYEQYF. The CDR3 DNA sequence: TGTGCCAGCTCACCACGGACAGGGCTTCTCACCTTCTACGAGCAGTACTTC.

This chain connects TRBV10-1 to TRBJ2-7; 7 bases align to TRBD2. V lost 10 bases, J lost 0 bases, and 6 bases stayed unmatched. The germline V gene has CDR1 WNHNN and CDR2 SYGVQD (reference sequence). CDR3 length: 13 residues. In nucleotides, the CDR3 is TGCGCCACCTCTAGCGGAAACTCCTACGAGCAGTACTTC. It codes for CATSSGNSYEQYF.

The rearrangement links TRBV7-2 to TRBJ2-1; 13 bases line up with TRBD2. The germline CDR1 and CDR2 sequences are SGHTA and FQGNSA. This CDR3 has 16 amino acids. The V segment lost 4 bases and the J segment 5 bases; nucleotides outside the gene matches: 5. The DNA for the CDR3 is TGTGCCAGCAGCTCTCCTGGACTAGCGGGGGACAATGAGCAGTTCTTC. Protein sequence: CASSSPGLAGDNEQFF.

This clone came up once. This chain joins TRBV4-1 and TRBJ1-1; D perhaps matches TRBD1 (6 bases). Trimming left V 3 bases short and J 2 bases short, with 10 bases between. Germline V gene data show CDR1 as MGHRA and CDR2 as YSYEKL. The CDR3 length is 14 residues. The CDR3 nucleotides read TGCGCCAGCAGCCACACAGGGAAAAACACTGAAGCTTTCTTT. Residues: CASSHTGKNTEAFF.

The chain couples TRBV28 to TRBJ2-5; tentatively, D is TRBD2 (7 bases). The CDR3 extends over 13 amino acids. The germline V gene has CDR1 MDHEN and CDR2 SYDVKM. V shed 5 bases and J shed 4 bases, with 11 bases lying between them. Here the CDR3 reads CASSERGGETQYF. The CDR3 bases are TGTGCCAGCAGTGAGAGGGGGGGAGAGACCCAGTACTTC.

The chain employs TRBV4-1 and TRBJ1-5, with 8 bases fitting TRBD1. After removal of 3 bases from V and 0 bases from J, the junction contained 13 bases not matched to a gene. This CDR3 has 19 amino acids. The germline gives CDR1 MGHRA, CDR2 YSYEKL. The CDR3 bases are TGCGCCAGCAGCCACTACTCCGGGACAGGACCTTATAGCAATCAGCCCCAGCATTTT. It yields the protein CASSHYSGTGPYSNQPQHF.

This chain connects TRBV11-3 to TRBJ2-1; 9 nucleotides agree with TRBD1. CDR1 and CDR2 from the germline V gene are SGHNT and YENEEA. The CDR3 contains 13 residues. V dropped 4 bases and J dropped 7; count of bases not matched to a gene: 2. The chain's CDR3 is CASSWDRDNEQFF. CDR3 DNA: TGTGCCAGCAGCTGGGACAGGGATAATGAGCAGTTCTTC.

The chain couples TRBV28 to TRBJ2-3; 10 positions match TRBD2. After removal of 3 bases from V and 1 base from J, the junction contained 16 bases not matched to a gene. Germline CDR1 reads MDHEN; CDR2 reads SYDVKM. There are 20 residues in the CDR3. CDR3 amino acids: CASSLTPSPLGLACTDTQYF. The CDR3 DNA follows: TGTGCCAGCAGTTTGACCCCCTCCCCTTTGGGACTAGCGTGCACAGATACGCAGTATTTT.

The sample holds one count of this clone. The gene calls are TRBV27 and TRBJ2-7; tentatively, D is TRBD1 (5 bases). Per the germline V gene, CDR1 is MNHEY and CDR2 is SMNVEV (reference sequence). Trimming shortened V by 6 bases and J by 2 bases, and 14 bases separated the two germline ends. The CDR3 runs 14 residues. The CDR3 nucleotides read TGTGCCAGCAGACAGGCCGTTAAACCCTACGAGCAGTACTTC. Its protein product is CASRQAVKPYEQYF.

The chain is built from TRBV5-1 and TRBJ2-1, with 9 bases lining up with TRBD1. The V and J ends lost 1 base and 3 bases, in that order; junction bases with no gene match: 14. Germline-derived CDR1 and CDR2 are SGHRS and YFSETQ. The CDR3 has 19 residues. CDR3 bases: TGCGCCAGCAGCTTGCGGGGACAGGGACTGGGAGGGAACTACAATGAGCAGTTCTTC. Its protein is CASSLRGQGLGGNYNEQFF.